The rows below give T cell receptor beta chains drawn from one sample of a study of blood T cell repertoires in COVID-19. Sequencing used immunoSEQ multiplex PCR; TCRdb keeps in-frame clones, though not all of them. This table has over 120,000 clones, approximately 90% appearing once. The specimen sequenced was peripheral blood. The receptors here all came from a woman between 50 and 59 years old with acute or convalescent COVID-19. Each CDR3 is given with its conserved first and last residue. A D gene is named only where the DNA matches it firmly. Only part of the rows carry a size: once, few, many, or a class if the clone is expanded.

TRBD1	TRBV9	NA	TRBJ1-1	TGTGCCAGCAACACAGGGGGAGTCACTGAAGCTTTCTTT	CASNTGGVTEAFF
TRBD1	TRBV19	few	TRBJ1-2	TGTGCCAGTGCGAGAGCATACGGGACAGAAGGAGGCTACACCTTC	CASARAYGTEGGYTF
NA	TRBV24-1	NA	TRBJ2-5	TGTGCCACCAGTGATTTAAGGCAGGGCAACCAAGAGACCCAGTACTTC	CATSDLRQGNQETQYF
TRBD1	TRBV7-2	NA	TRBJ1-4	TGTGCCAGCAGCTTGGGAGGACAGGGGGGGGAAAAACTGTTTTTT	CASSLGGQGGEKLFF
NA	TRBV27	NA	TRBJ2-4	TGTGCCAGCACCAAACAGGGAAGCAACATTCAGTACTTC	CASTKQGSNIQYF
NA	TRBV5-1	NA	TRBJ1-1	TGCGCCAGCGGAGCGGACAGAAACACTGAAGCTTTCTTT	CASGADRNTEAFF
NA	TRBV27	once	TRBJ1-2	TGTGCCAGCAGAACTCGGGACACCAACTATGGCTACACCTTC	CASRTRDTNYGYTF
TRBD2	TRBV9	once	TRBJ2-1	TGTGCCAGCAGCCTGCGGACTAGCGGGATCGGCAATGAGCAGTTCTTC	CASSLRTSGIGNEQFF
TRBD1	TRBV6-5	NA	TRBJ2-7	TGTGCCAGCAGTTCACAGGGGCTCGTTCCCTACGAGCAGTACTTC	CASSSQGLVPYEQYF
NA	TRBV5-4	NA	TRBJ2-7	TGTGCCAGCAGCTCCGGCGGTGTCGGCTACGAGCAGTACTTC	CASSSGGVGYEQYF
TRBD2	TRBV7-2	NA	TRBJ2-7	TGTGCCAGCAACGAACTAGCGGGGGGGGTTTACGAGCAGTACTTC	CASNELAGGVYEQYF
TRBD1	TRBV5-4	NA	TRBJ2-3	TGTGCCAGCAGCTTGGAACAGGGGGCCACAGATACGCAGTATTTT	CASSLEQGATDTQYF
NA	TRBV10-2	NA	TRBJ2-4	TGCGCCAGCAGTGACGAGGGGGTCGTAGCCAAAAACATTCAGTACTTC	CASSDEGVVAKNIQYF
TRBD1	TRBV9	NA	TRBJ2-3	TGTGCCAGCAGCCCGAGCAGGACAGGGTGGACTACAGATACGCAGTATTTT	CASSPSRTGWTTDTQYF
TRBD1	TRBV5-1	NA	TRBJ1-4	TGCGCCAGCAGCAGAGGAGGGGGCGCGGGAACTAATGAAAAACTGTTTTTT	CASSRGGGAGTNEKLFF
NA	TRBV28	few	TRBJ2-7	TGTGCCAGCATCCAACAGGGCCCCTCCTACGAGCAGTACTTC	CASIQQGPSYEQYF
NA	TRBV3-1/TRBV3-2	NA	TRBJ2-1	TGTGCCAGCAGCCAAGATCGGGTGGAGCAGTTCTTC	CASSQDRVEQFF
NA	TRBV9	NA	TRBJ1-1	TGTGCCAGCAGCCCCCCCAGGACAGCGAACACTGAAGCTTTCTTT	CASSPPRTANTEAFF
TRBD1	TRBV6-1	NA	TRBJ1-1	TGTGCCAGCAGTGATGGCAGGGGGGCAACTGAAGCTTTCTTT	CASSDGRGATEAFF
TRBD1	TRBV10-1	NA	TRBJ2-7	TGCGCCAGCAGTAGGGACAGGGGGGCCTACGAGCAGTACTTC	CASSRDRGAYEQYF
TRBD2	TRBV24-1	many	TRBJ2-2	TGTGCCACCAGTCCTAGCGGGGGGTATTACACCGGGGAGCTGTTTTTT	CATSPSGGYYTGELFF
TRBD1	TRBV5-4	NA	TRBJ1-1	TGTGCCAGCAGCATACCAGGACAGGCTGAAGCTTTCTTT	CASSIPGQAEAFF
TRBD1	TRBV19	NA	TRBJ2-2	TGTGCCAGTAGTCCCCGGGACAGATTGAACACCGGGGAGCTGTTTTTT	CASSPRDRLNTGELFF
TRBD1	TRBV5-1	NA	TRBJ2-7	TGCGCCAGCAGCTTGGGGCAGGGGGCCTACGAGCAGTACTTC	CASSLGQGAYEQYF
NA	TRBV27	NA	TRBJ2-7	TGTGCCAGCAGTTTTCGGCGGGGTGGAGCCTACGAGCAGTACTTC	CASSFRRGGAYEQYF
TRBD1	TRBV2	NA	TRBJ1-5	TGTGCCAGCAGTGATGACAGGGGCAATCAGCCCCAGCATTTT	CASSDDRGNQPQHF
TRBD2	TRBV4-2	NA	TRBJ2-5	TGTGCCAGCAGCCAAGATCCAGCGGGGAGGGAGACCCAGTACTTC	CASSQDPAGRETQYF
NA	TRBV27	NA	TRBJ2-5	TGTGCCAGCAGTTTTACAGGGTTAGAGACCCAGTACTTC	CASSFTGLETQYF
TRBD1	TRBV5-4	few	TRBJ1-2	TGTGCCAGCAGCCGATCGAAACAGGGGGACTATGGCTACACCTTC	CASSRSKQGDYGYTF
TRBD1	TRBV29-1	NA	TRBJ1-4	TGCAGCGTTCGATCCACAGGGGGTGAAAAACTGTTTTTT	CSVRSTGGEKLFF
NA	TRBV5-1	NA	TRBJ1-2	TGCGCCAGCAGCGTCACAGGGCTAAGGGTGTTTGGCTACACCTTC	CASSVTGLRVFGYTF
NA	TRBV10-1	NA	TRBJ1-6	TGCGCCAGCAGTGAGTCGGCGGGGGCAGGGTCACCCCTCCACTTT	CASSESAGAGSPLHF
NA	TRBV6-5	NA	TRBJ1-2	TGTGCCAGCAGTCCGATGAGCGGGCAGGGCTACACCTTC	CASSPMSGQGYTF
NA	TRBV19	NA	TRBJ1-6	TGTGCCAGTAGTATAGTCGGTTCACCCCTCCACTTT	CASSIVGSPLHF
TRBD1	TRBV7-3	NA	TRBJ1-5	TGTGCCAGCAGAGACCTTGACAGGGGCAATCAGCCCCAGCATTTT	CASRDLDRGNQPQHF
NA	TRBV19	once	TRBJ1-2	TGTGCCAGTAGTATATTGAGCGGTTCTACCCGCTATGGCTACACCTTC	CASSILSGSTRYGYTF
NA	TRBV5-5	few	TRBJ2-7	TGTGCCAGCAGCTTGGACCAGGCAACCTTCTACGAGCAGTACTTC	CASSLDQATFYEQYF
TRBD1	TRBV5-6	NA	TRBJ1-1	TGTGCCAGCATCACAGGGGGAAGCACTGAAGCTTTCTTT	CASITGGSTEAFF
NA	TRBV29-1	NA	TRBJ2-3	TGCAGCGTTGAGGGGGGGGCCAATTCCACAGATACGCAGTATTTT	CSVEGGANSTDTQYF
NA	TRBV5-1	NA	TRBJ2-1	TGCGCCAGCAGAGCCACCTACAATGAGCAGTTCTTC	CASRATYNEQFF
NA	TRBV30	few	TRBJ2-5	TGTGCCTGGAGTGTCTGGAGGACTGAGACCCAGTACTTC	CAWSVWRTETQYF
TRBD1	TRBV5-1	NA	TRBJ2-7	TGCGCCAGCATGACAGGGGTAAGCTCCTACGAGCAGTACTTC	CASMTGVSSYEQYF